This T cell receptor beta chain was sequenced for a study of blood T cell repertoires in COVID-19. About the research overall: Samples came from the United States, Italy and Spain, spanning acute and convalescent COVID-19. T cells, B-cell-depleted T cells, or PBMCs supplied cDNA or gDNA.

As processed by the authors: Estimation of nucleated cell counts was performed using reference gene primer amplification. TCRdb's table, derived via immunoSEQ multiplex PCR, lists solely in-frame clones and lacks some. V and J calls and clone size come straight from that table; D and trimming were deduced from the DNA. The sample contains 110,000 or so clones, around 81% of which appear only once. Germline values: CDR1 MNHEY, CDR2 SVGEGT. The ends were cut back, 6 bases at V and 7 bases at J, with 27 bases in the middle. The CDR3 sequence is 17 residues long. Material for sequencing was peripheral blood. The genes are TRBV6-2 or TRBV6-3 and TRBJ2-5; D might be TRBD2 (6 bases). The receptor's source is a human donor in a cohort sampled during active or convalescent COVID-19. The DNA of the CDR3 is TGTGCCAGCAGCCGACATTGGGACTTGCGGGCGCTTGGGACCCAGTACTTC. Protein: CASSRHWDLRALGTQYF.